This T cell receptor (beta chain) appears in the sequencing data of a study of response to subunit inactivated influenza vaccine. Findings and limits, study-wide: The authors offered the suggestion that each seasonal influenza vaccination recruits few new T cells.

The V end lost 7 bases, the J end lost 10 bases, and 15 bases lay between the germline ends. The CDR3 sequence is 12 residues long. TCRdb recomputed calls from the RT-PCR reads with MiXCR, one row per CDR3 protein. The sample includes 450,000 to 550,000 distinct CDR3 sequences, roughly 25% of them seen just once. This clonotype was counted only a few times. As yet, its antigen is unknown. The receptor's source is a man aged 50 to 59 who received an inactivated influenza vaccine. The rearrangement uses TRBV12-3 or TRBV12-4 and TRBJ2-3, with D possibly TRBD2 on 5 matching bases. This specimen consisted of CD4+ T cells sorted from PBMCs, obtained around 5 days after vaccination. The CDR3 nucleotides read TGTGCCAGCAATCCCTCTGGGAGTGCGCAGTATTTT. Encoded protein: CASNPSGSAQYF.